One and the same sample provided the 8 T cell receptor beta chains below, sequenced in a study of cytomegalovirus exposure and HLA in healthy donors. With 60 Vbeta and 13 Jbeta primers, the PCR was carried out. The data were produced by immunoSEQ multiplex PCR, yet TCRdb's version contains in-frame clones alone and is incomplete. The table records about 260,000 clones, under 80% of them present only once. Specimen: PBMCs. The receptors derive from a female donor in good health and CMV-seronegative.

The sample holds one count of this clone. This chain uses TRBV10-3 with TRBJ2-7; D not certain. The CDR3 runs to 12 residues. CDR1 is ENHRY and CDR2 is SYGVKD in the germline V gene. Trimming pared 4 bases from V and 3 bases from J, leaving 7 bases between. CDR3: CAISVSGYEQYF. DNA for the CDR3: TGTGCCATCAGTGTCTCGGGCTACGAGCAGTACTTC.

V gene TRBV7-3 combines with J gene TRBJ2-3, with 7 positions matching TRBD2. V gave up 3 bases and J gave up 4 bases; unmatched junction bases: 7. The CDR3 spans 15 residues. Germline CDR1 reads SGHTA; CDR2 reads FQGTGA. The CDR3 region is CASSLGSGRADTQYF. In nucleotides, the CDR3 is TGTGCCAGCAGCTTGGGAAGTGGGAGGGCAGATACGCAGTATTTT.

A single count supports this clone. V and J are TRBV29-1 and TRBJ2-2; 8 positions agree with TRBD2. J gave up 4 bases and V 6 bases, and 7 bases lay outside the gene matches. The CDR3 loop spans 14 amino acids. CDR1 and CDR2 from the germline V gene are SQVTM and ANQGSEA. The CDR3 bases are TGCAGCGTCGGGAGGGGGTTCTCCACCGGGGAGCTGTTTTTT. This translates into CSVGRGFSTGELFF.

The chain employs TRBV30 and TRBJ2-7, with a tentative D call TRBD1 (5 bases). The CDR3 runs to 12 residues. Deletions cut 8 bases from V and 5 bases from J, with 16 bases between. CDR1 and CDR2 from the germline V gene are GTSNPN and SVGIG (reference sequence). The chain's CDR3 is CAGNRWKNEQYF. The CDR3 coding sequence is TGTGCCGGGAACAGGTGGAAGAACGAGCAGTACTTC. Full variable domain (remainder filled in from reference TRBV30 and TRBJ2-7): SQTIHQWPATLVQPVGSPLSLECTVEGTSNPNLYWYRQAAGRGLQLLFYSVGIGQISSEVPQNLSASRPQDRQFILSSKKLLLSDSGFYLCAGNRWKNEQYFGPGTRLTVT.

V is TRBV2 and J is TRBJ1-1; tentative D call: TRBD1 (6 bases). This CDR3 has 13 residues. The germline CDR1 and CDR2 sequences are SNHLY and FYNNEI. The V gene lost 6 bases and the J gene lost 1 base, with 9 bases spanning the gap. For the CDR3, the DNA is TGTGCCAGCAGGAGGGGACAGAACACTGAAGCTTTCTTT. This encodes CASRRGQNTEAFF. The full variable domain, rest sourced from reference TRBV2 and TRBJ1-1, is EPEVTQTPSHQVTQMGQEVILRCVPISNHLYFYWYRQILGQKVEFLVSFYNNEISEKSEIFDDQFSVERPDGSNFTLKIRSTKLEDSAMYFCASRRGQNTEAFFGQGTRLTVV.

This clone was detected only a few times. The CDR3 spells CASSEVSGSPETQYF. The CDR3 DNA is TGTGCCAGCAGTGAAGTTAGCGGGAGCCCAGAGACCCAGTACTTC. The chain combines TRBV2 with TRBJ2-5; 9 bases map to TRBD2. In germline, CDR1 is SNHLY, CDR2 FYNNEI. The CDR3 runs to 15 residues. V shed 1 base and J 4 bases; nucleotides not matched to a gene: 4.

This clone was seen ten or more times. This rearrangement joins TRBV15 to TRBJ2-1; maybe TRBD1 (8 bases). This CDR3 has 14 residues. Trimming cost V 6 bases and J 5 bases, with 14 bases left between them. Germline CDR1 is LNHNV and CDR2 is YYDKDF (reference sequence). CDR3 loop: CATRVQGGNNEQFF. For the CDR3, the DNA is TGTGCCACCAGGGTACAGGGGGGGAACAATGAGCAGTTCTTC. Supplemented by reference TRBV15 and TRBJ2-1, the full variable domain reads DAMVIQNPRYQVTQFGKPVTLSCSQTLNHNVMYWYQQKSSQAPKLLFHYYDKDFNNEADTPDNFQSRRPNTSFCFLDIRSPGLGDTAMYLCATRVQGGNNEQFFGPGTRLTVL.

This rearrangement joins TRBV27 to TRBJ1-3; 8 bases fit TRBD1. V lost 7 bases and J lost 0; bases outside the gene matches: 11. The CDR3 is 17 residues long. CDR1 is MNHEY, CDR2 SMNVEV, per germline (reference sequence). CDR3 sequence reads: CASKVRGQGASGNTIYF. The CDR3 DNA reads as TGTGCCAGCAAAGTTCGCGGACAGGGAGCCTCTGGAAACACCATATATTTT.